A single sample gave rise to the 31 T cell receptor beta chains below, sequenced in a study of CD8 T cells in ankylosing spondylitis. General study findings and limits: A TCR beta motif made of 7 to 9 highly homologous variants seemed typical of ankylosing spondylitis blood.

Each CDR3 protein gets one entry after TCRdb re-called the 5' RACE reads with MiXCR. The sample shows 700,000 to 850,000 distinct CDR3 sequences, roughly 10% of them seen only once. No antigen has been identified for these receptors. Sequencing used blood, either unsorted or a sorted T cell fraction (not recorded which). The source of these receptors is a male donor with ankylosing spondylitis.

The table lists this clonotype with a few counts. CDR3 in amino acids: CAISESNGRVTYEQYF. CDR3 in DNA: TGTGCCATCAGTGAGTCTAATGGTAGGGTCACCTACGAGCAGTACTTC. The chain recombines TRBV10-3 with TRBJ2-7; D is unresolved. This CDR3 spans 16 amino acids. The germline V gene has CDR1 ENHRY and CDR2 SYGVKD. Trimming cost V 0 bases and J 2 bases, with 14 bases left between them.

The chain uses TRBV2 and TRBJ2-1; the match to TRBD2 covers 13 bases. The ends lost 6 bases at V and 7 bases at J; junction bases unmatched: 6. Germline values: CDR1 SNHLY, CDR2 FYNNEI. CDR3 length equals 15 residues. The CDR3 region is CASRELAGGPNEQFF. The CDR3 nucleotides read TGTGCCAGCAGGGAACTAGCGGGAGGGCCTAATGAGCAGTTCTTC.

This clonotype was observed many times. The chain has TRBV7-2 and TRBJ1-5; unclear D gene. CDR1 and CDR2 from the germline V gene are SGHTA and FQGNSA. The length of the CDR3 is 15 residues. V lost 3 bases, J lost 3 bases, and 12 bases lay in between. The chain's CDR3 is CASSFSVGNNQPQHF. The CDR3 DNA sequence: TGTGCCAGCAGCTTTTCGGTCGGGAACAATCAGCCCCAGCATTTT.

The V and J genes are TRBV15 and TRBJ2-3, with 7 bases lining up with TRBD2. Per the germline V gene, CDR1 is LNHNV and CDR2 is YYDKDF (reference sequence). Trimming at V came to 0 bases and at J to 5 bases, leaving 8 bases not matched to a gene. This CDR3 contains 16 residues. The CDR3 protein is CATSRDRGEGIDTQYF. The CDR3 DNA reads as TGTGCCACCAGCAGAGATCGGGGGGAAGGCATAGATACGCAGTATTTT. The full variable domain, in which reference TRBV15 and TRBJ2-3 provide the parts outside the CDR3, is DAMVIQNPRYQVTQFGKPVTLSCSQTLNHNVMYWYQQKSSQAPKLLFHYYDKDFNNEADTPDNFQSRRPNTSFCFLDIRSPGLGDTAMYLCATSRDRGEGIDTQYFGPGTRLTVL.

The gene calls are TRBV7-2 and TRBJ2-7; D unresolved. Germline CDR1 reads SGHTA; CDR2 reads FQGNSA. V was shortened by 7 bases and J by 2 bases, with 12 bases between the two germline ends. The CDR3 extends over 13 amino acids. Here the CDR3 reads CASTLEPPYEQYF. The CDR3 DNA reads TGTGCCAGCACCCTCGAGCCCCCCTACGAGCAGTACTTC. The variable domain in full, completed from reference TRBV7-2 and TRBJ2-7, reads GAGVSQSPSNKVTEKGKDVELRCDPISGHTALYWYRQSLGQGLEFLIYFQGNSAPDKSGLPSDRFSAERTGGSVSTLTIQRTQQEDSAVYLCASTLEPPYEQYFGPGTRLTVT.

This clonotype was found a few times. The chain has TRBV6-5 and TRBJ1-3, with D perhaps matching TRBD1 (5 bases). This CDR3 is 15 amino acids long. Germline-derived CDR1 and CDR2 are MNHEY and SVGAGI. V was shortened by 2 bases and J by 0 bases, with 8 bases between the two germline ends. CDR3 nucleotides: TGTGCCAGCAGTTACGGGGACCCCTCTGGAAACACCATATATTTT. Protein product: CASSYGDPSGNTIYF.

The CDR3 reads CASSLVGVGSGHNEQFF. The CDR3 DNA is TGTGCCAGCAGCTTAGTTGGGGTCGGGAGTGGTCACAATGAGCAGTTCTTC. The chain carries TRBV7-2 and TRBJ2-1; a possible D gene is TRBD2 (6 bases). V lost 1 base and J lost 5, with 18 bases in between. The germline CDR1 and CDR2 sequences are SGHTA and FQGNSA. The CDR3 is 17 amino acids.

V and J are TRBV10-1 and TRBJ1-2, with D possibly TRBD1 on 6 matching bases. CDR1 is WNHNN, CDR2 SYGVQD, per germline (reference sequence). V was clipped by 0 bases and J by 6 bases, with 14 bases between them. The CDR3 totals 15 residues. The chain's CDR3 is CASSESTLGADGYTF. The DNA for the CDR3 is TGCGCCAGCAGTGAGTCGACACTGGGGGCGGATGGCTACACCTTC.

This clonotype was found a few times. V gene TRBV7-9 combines with J gene TRBJ2-1; 10 bases are shared with TRBD2. Trimming cost V 0 bases and J 2 bases; bases outside gene matches: 4. Germline V CDR1 and CDR2: SEHNR, FQNEAQ (reference sequence). This CDR3 has 17 residues. The CDR3 loop reads CASSLAVAGGAYNEQFF. In DNA form, the CDR3 reads TGTGCCAGCAGCTTAGCGGTAGCGGGAGGTGCCTACAATGAGCAGTTCTTC. Complete variable domain (other parts from reference TRBV7-9 and TRBJ2-1): DTGVSQNPRHKITKRGQNVTFRCDPISEHNRLYWYRQTLGQGPEFLTYFQNEAQLEKSRLLSDRFSAERPKGSFSTLEIQRTEQGDSAMYLCASSLAVAGGAYNEQFFGPGTRLTVL.

This clonotype was detected a few times. The chain couples TRBV20-1 to TRBJ2-4; D is possibly TRBD2 (6 bases). The CDR3 is 13 residues long. Germline loops: CDR1 DFQATT, CDR2 SNEGSKA (reference sequence). The V end was cut by 3 bases, the J end by 9 bases, with 15 bases between. As DNA, the CDR3 is TGCAGTGCTAGGACCGGGGGAGGCGGCATTCAGTACTTC. Translated, it gives CSARTGGGGIQYF.

This clonotype has only a few counts. This chain uses TRBV24-1 with TRBJ2-1; TRBD1 matches at 8 bases. Trimming at V came to 4 bases and at J to 8 bases, leaving 12 bases not matched to a gene. The V gene's germline CDR1 is KGHDR and CDR2 SFDVKD. This CDR3 spans 16 amino acids. CDR3 region: CATSDSGQGVVHEQFF. CDR3 in DNA: TGTGCCACCAGTGACTCCGGACAGGGTGTGGTCCATGAGCAGTTCTTC.

This clonotype has only a few counts. The V gene is TRBV4-2, the J gene TRBJ2-3; D gene unclear. The CDR3 runs 17 residues. CDR1 and CDR2 (germline): LGHNA, YNFKEQ. The ends were cut back, 0 bases at V and 2 bases at J, with 15 bases in the middle. CDR3 DNA: TGTGCCAGCAGCCAAGATTGGAAACCTGGGGACACAGATACGCAGTATTTT. This translates into CASSQDWKPGDTDTQYF.

The J gene is TRBJ2-3, the V gene TRBV20-1; 7 bases agree with TRBD2. J lost 5 bases, V lost 5 bases, and 16 bases had no gene match. The germline V gene encodes CDR1 DFQATT and CDR2 SNEGSKA (reference sequence). This CDR3 is 16 amino acids long. The CDR3 sequence is CSAPPAGVGSGDTQYF. The DNA of the CDR3 is TGCAGTGCTCCACCGGCGGGGGTGGGGAGCGGAGATACGCAGTATTTT.

The sample holds many counts of this clonotype. V gene TRBV7-6 combines with J gene TRBJ2-1; no clear D. Per the germline V gene, CDR1 is SGHVS and CDR2 is FNYEAQ. Trimming took 1 base from V and 9 from J, leaving 4 bases between them. This CDR3 region has 11 residues. For the CDR3, the DNA is TGTGCCAGCAGCTTAGTGGCTGAGCAGTTCTTC. This gives the protein CASSLVAEQFF.

This clonotype was counted a few times. V gene TRBV12-3 or TRBV12-4 combines with J gene TRBJ1-1; no definite D call. Trimming took 5 bases from V and 1 from J, leaving 8 bases between them. The CDR3 contains 13 residues. The CDR3 DNA sequence: TGTGCCAGCAGTACCAATAAGAACACTGAAGCTTTCTTT. Translated, it gives CASSTNKNTEAFF.

This clonotype was detected a few times. The rearrangement links TRBV29-1 to TRBJ1-1; TRBD1 might be the D (5 bases). Germline loops: CDR1 SQVTM, CDR2 ANQGSEA. Trimming removed 4 bases from V and 3 bases from J, with 21 bases in between. The CDR3 contains 16 residues. In nucleotides, the CDR3 is TGCAGCGTTGCTTTTGAGGGGCGAGGCAGGGACACTGAAGCTTTCTTT. The encoded protein is CSVAFEGRGRDTEAFF.

This clonotype was seen a few times. V gene TRBV5-6 combines with J gene TRBJ2-6; D not resolved. CDR3 size: 15 residues. Trimming stripped 4 bases from V and 0 bases from J, with 8 bases between. Germline V gene lookup returns CDR1 SGHDT and CDR2 YYEEEE. Here the CDR3 DNA reads TGTGCCAGCAGCCAACTCGACTCTGGGGCCAACGTCCTGACTTTC. Translated: CASSQLDSGANVLTF.

The chain carries TRBV7-9 and TRBJ2-3, with 12 bases fitting TRBD1. CDR1 and CDR2 (germline): SEHNR, FQNEAQ (reference sequence). CDR3 length equals 16 residues. V shed 6 bases, J shed 6 bases, and the junction held 10 bases outside the gene matches. The CDR3 DNA follows: TGTGCCAGCAGAAGACCGGGACAGGGGGCTACGGATACGCAGTATTTT. This encodes CASRRPGQGATDTQYF.

The CDR3 region is CASSQEAGSSYNEQFF. In DNA form, the CDR3 reads TGTGCCAGCAGCCAAGAGGCGGGTAGCTCCTACAATGAGCAGTTCTTC. The rearrangement joins TRBV4-2 to TRBJ2-1, with D maybe TRBD2 (5 bases). The CDR3 runs to 16 residues. Trimming cost V 0 bases and J 0 bases, with 9 bases left between them. CDR1 is LGHNA, CDR2 YNFKEQ, per germline.

This clonotype has a count of ten or more. The chain uses TRBV7-2 and TRBJ2-6, with D uncertain. Germline values: CDR1 SGHTA, CDR2 FQGNSA. Trimming stripped 4 bases from V and 2 bases from J, with 0 bases between. There are 12 residues in the CDR3. CDR3 loop: CASSSGANVLTF. The DNA of the CDR3 is TGTGCCAGCAGCTCTGGGGCCAACGTCCTGACTTTC.

This clonotype was seen a few times. The chain employs TRBV20-1 and TRBJ1-2, with D possibly matching TRBD1 (5 bases). The CDR3 totals 13 residues. CDR1 and CDR2 from the germline V gene are DFQATT and SNEGSKA (reference sequence). V lost 3 bases and J lost 5, with 13 bases in between. CDR3 coding DNA: TGCAGTGCTAGGTTCCTCGGGGGGTATGGCTACACCTTC. Amino acid sequence: CSARFLGGYGYTF.

This clonotype was seen a handful of times. The J gene is TRBJ2-3, the V gene TRBV10-3; TRBD1 is a possible D gene (5 bases). Deletions cut 6 bases from V and 0 bases from J, with 10 bases between. The CDR3 consists of 14 residues. The germline V gene has CDR1 ENHRY and CDR2 SYGVKD. CDR3 amino acids: CAISDSTSTDTQYF. The CDR3 region has the DNA TGTGCCATCAGCGACAGTACTAGCACAGATACGCAGTATTTT.

This chain uses TRBV29-1 with TRBJ2-2; 13 bases fit TRBD2. Germline CDR1 SQVTM, CDR2 ANQGSEA. CDR3 length: 14 residues. The J segment lost 8 bases and the V segment lost 7 bases, leaving 7 bases of the junction unmatched. CDR3 nucleotides: TGCAGCGCCAGACTAGCGGGAGGAGTTGGGGAGCTGTTTTTT. It is translated as CSARLAGGVGELFF.

V gene TRBV5-1 combines with J gene TRBJ2-1; D unclear. The CDR3 contains 12 residues. V was pared by 2 bases and J by 5 bases, with 5 bases between. Looked up from germline, CDR1 is SGHRS and CDR2 is YFSETQ. This CDR3 reads CASSFGDNEQFF. The DNA for the CDR3 is TGCGCCAGCAGCTTTGGAGACAATGAGCAGTTCTTC. Combining the CDR3 with reference TRBV5-1 and TRBJ2-1 gives the whole variable domain KAGVTQTPRYLIKTRGQQVTLSCSPISGHRSVSWYQQTPGQGLQFLFEYFSETQRNKGNFPGRFSGRQFSNSRSEMNVSTLELGDSALYLCASSFGDNEQFFGPGTRLTVL.

In its sample, this clonotype was seen a few times. The chain uses TRBV9 and TRBJ2-1, with D hard to call. With 5 bases removed from V and 8 bases from J, the gap between germline ends came to 11 bases. Germline V gene sequence: CDR1 SGDLS, CDR2 YYNGEE. The CDR3 is 12 residues long. The CDR3 coding sequence is TGTGCCAGCAGTCGCCGCTGGGATGAGCAGTTCTTC. This gives the protein CASSRRWDEQFF.

This clonotype appeared many times. The chain links TRBV7-2 to TRBJ2-5; no firm D call. The V gene's germline CDR1 is SGHTA and CDR2 FQGNSA. This CDR3 is built from 14 residues. V was clipped by 2 bases and J by 0 bases, with 7 bases between them. The CDR3 here is CASSLLPDQETQYF. The CDR3 DNA is TGTGCCAGCAGCTTATTACCGGACCAAGAGACCCAGTACTTC.

The table lists this clonotype with a few counts. V and J are TRBV5-1 and TRBJ2-1; the D is unclear. Trimming removed 4 bases at V and 4 bases at J, with 12 bases between. CDR1 is SGHRS and CDR2 is YFSETQ in the germline V gene. CDR3 length: 14 amino acids. The CDR3 protein is CASSLSDQYNEQFF. The CDR3 nucleotides are TGCGCCAGCAGCCTCTCGGACCAGTACAATGAGCAGTTCTTC.

This rearrangement joins TRBV29-1 to TRBJ1-2; 7 bases line up with TRBD1. The CDR3 is 16 amino acids. Germline V gene data show CDR1 as SQVTM and CDR2 as ANQGSEA. The V gene end was trimmed by 6 bases and the J gene end by 0 bases; junction bases not matched to a gene: 13. CDR3 loop: CSVTVGTVSSNYGYTF. CDR3 in DNA: TGCAGCGTCACTGTCGGGACAGTGTCTTCTAACTATGGCTACACCTTC.

In this sample, this clonotype turned up many times. V and J are TRBV7-2 and TRBJ2-5, with D possibly being TRBD2 (6 bases). Germline V CDR1 and CDR2: SGHTA, FQGNSA. Between the trimmed V and J ends, which lost 3 bases and 5 bases, there was a span of 13 bases. The CDR3 loop spans 14 amino acids. The CDR3 loop is CASSFRGGSETQYF. The DNA for the CDR3 is TGTGCCAGCAGCTTCCGCGGAGGGTCCGAGACCCAGTACTTC.

This clonotype was picked up many times. The chain joins TRBV27 to TRBJ1-1; no clear D. Germline-derived CDR1 and CDR2 are MNHEY and SMNVEV (reference sequence). Trimming stripped 0 bases from V and 3 bases from J, with 5 bases between. The CDR3 covers 13 residues. DNA of the CDR3: TGTGCCAGCAGTTTATCAGTGGACACTGAAGCTTTCTTT. It yields the protein CASSLSVDTEAFF.

In DNA form, the CDR3 reads TGTGCCAGCAGCGTAGCTTCGGGGACAGACTACAATGAGCAGTTCTTC. Amino acids: CASSVASGTDYNEQFF. V gene TRBV9 combines with J gene TRBJ2-1, with 7 bases matching TRBD1. The CDR3 has 16 residues. Germline V gene data show CDR1 as SGDLS and CDR2 as YYNGEE. V was clipped by 0 bases and J by 3 bases; unmatched bases: 6.